Sequencing of this TCR beta chain was carried out in a study of human T cells and chemical hapten exposure. Overall study context: 2% DPC applied to a roughly 2 cm by roughly 2 cm arm area sensitized donors. Patients were mainly female, each with alopecia areata, totalis or universalis. The study's findings and limits: Every donor had alopecia, and their immune response may therefore differ from healthy people's.

This clonotype showed up many times. Its antigen is not known. Time point here: pre-sensitization, week 0. As to treatment: therapeutic diphenylcyclopropenone sensitization with weekly scalp DPC. In every case, blood was obtained before the patch test was applied. TCRdb reprocessed the RACE reads with MiXCR, giving one entry per CDR3 protein. The data contain under 110,000 distinct CDR3 sequences, 9.5% to 15% of them singletons. The starting material was whole blood, obtained in connection with sensitization to the hapten diphenylcyclopropenone (DPC). The sequence came from a woman aged 45-60 years with alopecia areata. Some clones in this sample may be carry-over from other donors' samples.

The CDR3 reads CASTIQFVAFF. In nucleotides, the CDR3 is TGTGCCAGCACCATTCAGTTCGTAGCTTTCTTT. The J gene is TRBJ1-1, the V gene TRBV7-9; D ambiguous. V lost 7 bases and J 10 bases, leaving 13 bases between the germline ends. CDR3 length: 11 residues. The germline V gene has CDR1 SEHNR and CDR2 FQNEAQ (reference sequence).